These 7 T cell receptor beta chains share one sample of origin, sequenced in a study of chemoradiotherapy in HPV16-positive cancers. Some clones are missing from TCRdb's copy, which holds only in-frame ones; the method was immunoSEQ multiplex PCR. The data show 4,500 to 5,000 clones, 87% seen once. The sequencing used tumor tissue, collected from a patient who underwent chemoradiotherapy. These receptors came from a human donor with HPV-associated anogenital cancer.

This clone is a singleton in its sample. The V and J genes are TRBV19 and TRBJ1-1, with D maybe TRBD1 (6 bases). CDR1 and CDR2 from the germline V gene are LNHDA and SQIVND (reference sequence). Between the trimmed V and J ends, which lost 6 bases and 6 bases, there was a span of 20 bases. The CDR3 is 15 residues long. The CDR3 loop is CASSFFRGGGAEAFF. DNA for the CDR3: TGTGCCAGTAGCTTCTTCAGGGGCGGTGGAGCTGAAGCTTTCTTT.

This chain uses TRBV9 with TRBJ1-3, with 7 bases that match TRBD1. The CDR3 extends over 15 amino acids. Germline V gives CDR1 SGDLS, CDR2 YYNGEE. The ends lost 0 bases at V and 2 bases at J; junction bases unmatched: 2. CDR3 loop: CASSVEGAAGNTIYF. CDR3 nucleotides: TGTGCCAGCAGCGTAGAGGGGGCCGCTGGAAACACCATATATTTT.

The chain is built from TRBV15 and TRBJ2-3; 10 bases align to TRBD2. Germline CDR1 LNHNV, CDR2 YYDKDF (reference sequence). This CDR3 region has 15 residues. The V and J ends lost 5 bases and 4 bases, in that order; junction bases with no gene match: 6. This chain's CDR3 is CATSQPAGGPDTQYF. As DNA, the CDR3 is TGTGCCACCAGCCAACCAGCGGGGGGGCCAGATACGCAGTATTTT.

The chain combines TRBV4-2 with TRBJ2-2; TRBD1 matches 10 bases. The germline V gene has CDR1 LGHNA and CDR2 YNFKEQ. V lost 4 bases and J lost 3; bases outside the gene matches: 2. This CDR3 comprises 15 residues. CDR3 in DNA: TGTGCCAGCAGCCCCGGGACAGGGGACACCGGGGAGCTGTTTTTT. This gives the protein CASSPGTGDTGELFF.

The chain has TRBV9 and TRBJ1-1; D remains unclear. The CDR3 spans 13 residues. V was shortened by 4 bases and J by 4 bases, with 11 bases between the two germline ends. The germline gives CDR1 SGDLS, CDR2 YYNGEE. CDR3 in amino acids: CASSLHPSTEAFF. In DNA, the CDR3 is TGTGCCAGCAGCCTGCACCCGAGCACTGAAGCTTTCTTT.

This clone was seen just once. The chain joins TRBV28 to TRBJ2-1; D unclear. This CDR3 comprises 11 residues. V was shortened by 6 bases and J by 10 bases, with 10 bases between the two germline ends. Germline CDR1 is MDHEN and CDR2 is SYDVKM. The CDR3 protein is CASSAVGEQFF. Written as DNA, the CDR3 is TGTGCCAGCAGCGCTGTAGGGGAGCAGTTCTTC.

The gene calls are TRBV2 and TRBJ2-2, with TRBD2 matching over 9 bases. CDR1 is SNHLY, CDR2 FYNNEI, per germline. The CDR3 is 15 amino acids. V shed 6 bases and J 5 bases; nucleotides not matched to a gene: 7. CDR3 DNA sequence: TGTGCCAGCAGGGGGGGGCTAGCGGGGACCGGGGAGCTGTTTTTT. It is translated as CASRGGLAGTGELFF. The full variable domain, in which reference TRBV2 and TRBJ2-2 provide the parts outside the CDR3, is EPEVTQTPSHQVTQMGQEVILRCVPISNHLYFYWYRQILGQKVEFLVSFYNNEISEKSEIFDDQFSVERPDGSNFTLKIRSTKLEDSAMYFCASRGGLAGTGELFFGEGSRLTVL.